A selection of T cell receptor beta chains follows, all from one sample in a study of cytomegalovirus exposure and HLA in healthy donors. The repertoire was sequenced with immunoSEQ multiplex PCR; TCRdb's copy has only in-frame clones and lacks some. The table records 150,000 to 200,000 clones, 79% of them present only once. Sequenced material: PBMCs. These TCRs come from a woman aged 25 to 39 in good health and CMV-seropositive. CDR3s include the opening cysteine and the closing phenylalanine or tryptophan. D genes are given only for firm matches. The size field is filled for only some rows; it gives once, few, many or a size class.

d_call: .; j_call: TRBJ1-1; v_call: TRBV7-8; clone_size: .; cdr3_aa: CASSFSGTSNTEAFF; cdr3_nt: TGTGCCAGCAGCTTCTCCGGGACAAGTAACACTGAAGCTTTCTTT
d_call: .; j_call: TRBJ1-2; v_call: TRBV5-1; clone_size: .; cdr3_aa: CASRHTGVSYGYTF; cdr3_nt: TGCGCCAGCAGACATACAGGAGTATCCTATGGCTACACCTTC
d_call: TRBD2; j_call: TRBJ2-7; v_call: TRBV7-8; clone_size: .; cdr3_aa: CASSHSGGSPYEQYF; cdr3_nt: TGTGCCAGCAGCCACAGCGGGGGGTCCCCCTACGAGCAGTACTTC
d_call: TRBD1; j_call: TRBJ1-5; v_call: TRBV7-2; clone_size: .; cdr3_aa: CASSPDRGNQPQHF; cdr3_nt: TGTGCCAGCAGTCCGGACAGGGGCAATCAGCCCCAGCATTTT
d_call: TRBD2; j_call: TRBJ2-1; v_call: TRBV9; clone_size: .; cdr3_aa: CASSVYSGPYNEQFF; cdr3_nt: TGTGCCAGCAGCGTATATAGCGGGCCATACAATGAGCAGTTCTTC
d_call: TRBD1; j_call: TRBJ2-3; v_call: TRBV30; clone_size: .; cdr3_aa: CASTEGAGDTQYF; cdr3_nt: TGTGCCTCCACCGAGGGGGCGGGAGATACGCAGTATTTT
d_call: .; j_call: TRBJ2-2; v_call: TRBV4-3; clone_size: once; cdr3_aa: CASSQDLEGGNTGELFF; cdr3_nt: TGCGCCAGCAGCCAAGATCTGGAGGGAGGTAACACCGGGGAGCTGTTTTTT
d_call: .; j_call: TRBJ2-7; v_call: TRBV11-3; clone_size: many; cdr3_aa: CASGGQTYEQYF; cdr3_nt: TGTGCCAGCGGGGGCCAGACCTACGAGCAGTACTTC
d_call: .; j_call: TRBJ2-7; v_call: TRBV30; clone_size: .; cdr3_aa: CAWTGAPYEQYF; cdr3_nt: TGTGCCTGGACTGGGGCCCCCTACGAGCAGTACTTC
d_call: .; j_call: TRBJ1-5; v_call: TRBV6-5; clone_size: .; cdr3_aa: CASSQTGNQPQHF; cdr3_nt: TGTGCCAGCAGTCAGACAGGCAATCAGCCCCAGCATTTT
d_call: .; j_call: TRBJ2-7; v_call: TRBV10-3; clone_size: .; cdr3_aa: CAISAGNLGAREQYF; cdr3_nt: TGTGCCATCAGTGCCGGAAACTTGGGGGCTCGCGAGCAGTACTTC
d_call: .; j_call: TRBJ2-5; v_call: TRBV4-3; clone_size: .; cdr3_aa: CASSQDHGQQETQYF; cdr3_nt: TGCGCCAGCAGCCAAGATCATGGCCAGCAAGAGACCCAGTACTTC
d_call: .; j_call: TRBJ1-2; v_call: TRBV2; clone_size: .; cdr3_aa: CASSIQGVNYGYTF; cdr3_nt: TGTGCCAGCAGCATACAGGGTGTTAACTATGGCTACACCTTC
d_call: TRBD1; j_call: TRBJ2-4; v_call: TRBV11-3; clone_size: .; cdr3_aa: CASSRRPTGGNDKNIQYF; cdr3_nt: TGTGCCAGCAGCCGACGACCAACAGGGGGCAACGACAAAAACATTCAGTACTTC
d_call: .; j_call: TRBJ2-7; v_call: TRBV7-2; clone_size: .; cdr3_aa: CASSSGRGSGYEQYF; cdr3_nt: TGTGCCAGCAGCTCAGGTAGGGGGTCAGGCTACGAGCAGTACTTC
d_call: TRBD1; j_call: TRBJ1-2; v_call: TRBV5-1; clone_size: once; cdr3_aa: CASSLNRGLENGYTF; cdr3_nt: TGCGCCAGCAGCTTGAACAGGGGCCTTGAGAATGGCTACACCTTC
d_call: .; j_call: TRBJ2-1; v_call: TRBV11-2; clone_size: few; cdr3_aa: CASSLAGVNEQFF; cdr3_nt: TGTGCCAGCAGCTTAGCCGGGGTAAATGAGCAGTTCTTC
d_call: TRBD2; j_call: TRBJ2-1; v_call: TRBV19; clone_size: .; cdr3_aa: CASSIPGGGDNEQFF; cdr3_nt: TGTGCCAGTAGTATCCCTGGGGGAGGGGACAATGAGCAGTTCTTC
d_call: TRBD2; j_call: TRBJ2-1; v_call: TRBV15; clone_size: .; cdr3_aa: CATATGTSRDEQFF; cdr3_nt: TGTGCCACCGCGACCGGGACTAGTCGGGATGAGCAGTTCTTC
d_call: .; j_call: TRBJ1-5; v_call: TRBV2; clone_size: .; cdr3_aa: CASDQGREGQPQHF; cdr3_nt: TGTGCCAGCGATCAGGGGAGGGAGGGTCAGCCCCAGCATTTT
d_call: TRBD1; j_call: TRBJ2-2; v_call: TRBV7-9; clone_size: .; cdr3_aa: CASSLDRGPGELFF; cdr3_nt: TGTGCCAGCAGCCTAGACAGGGGGCCCGGGGAGCTGTTTTTT
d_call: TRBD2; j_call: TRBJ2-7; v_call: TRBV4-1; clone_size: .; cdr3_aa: CASSPLTGTSPYEQYF; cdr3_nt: TGCGCCAGCAGCCCACTTACCGGGACTAGCCCCTACGAGCAGTACTTC
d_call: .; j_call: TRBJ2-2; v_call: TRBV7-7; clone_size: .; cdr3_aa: CASSEETGELFF; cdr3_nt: TGTGCCAGCAGCGAGGAAACCGGGGAGCTGTTTTTT